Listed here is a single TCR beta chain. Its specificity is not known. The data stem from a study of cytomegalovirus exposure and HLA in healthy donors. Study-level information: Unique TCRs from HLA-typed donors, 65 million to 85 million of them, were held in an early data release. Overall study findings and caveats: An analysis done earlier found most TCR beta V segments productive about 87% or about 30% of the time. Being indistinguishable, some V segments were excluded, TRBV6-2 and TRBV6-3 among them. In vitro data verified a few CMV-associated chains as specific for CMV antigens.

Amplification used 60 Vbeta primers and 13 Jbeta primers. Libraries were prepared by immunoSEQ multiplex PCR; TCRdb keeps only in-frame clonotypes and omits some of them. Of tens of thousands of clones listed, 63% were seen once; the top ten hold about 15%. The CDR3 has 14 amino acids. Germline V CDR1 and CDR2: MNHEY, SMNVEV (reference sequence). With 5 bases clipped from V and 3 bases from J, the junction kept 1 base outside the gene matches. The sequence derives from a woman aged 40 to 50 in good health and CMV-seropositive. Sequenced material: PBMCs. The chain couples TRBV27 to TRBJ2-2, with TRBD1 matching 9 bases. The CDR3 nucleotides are TGTGCCAGCAGTAGACAGGGGGACACCGGGGAGCTGTTTTTT. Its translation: CASSRQGDTGELFF.